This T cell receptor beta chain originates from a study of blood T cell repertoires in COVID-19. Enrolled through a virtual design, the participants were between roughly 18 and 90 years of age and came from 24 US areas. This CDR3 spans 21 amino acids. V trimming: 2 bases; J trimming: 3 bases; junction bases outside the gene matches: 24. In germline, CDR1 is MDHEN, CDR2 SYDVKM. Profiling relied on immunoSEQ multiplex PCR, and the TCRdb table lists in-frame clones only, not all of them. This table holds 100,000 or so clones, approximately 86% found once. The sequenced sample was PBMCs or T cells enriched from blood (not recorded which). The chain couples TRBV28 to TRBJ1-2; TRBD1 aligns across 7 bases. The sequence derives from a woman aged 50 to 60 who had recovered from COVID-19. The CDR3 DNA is TGTGCCAGCAGTTTAGGACGAGAGTTCCGCGGACAGGATAAATCGGACTATGGCTACACCTTC. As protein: CASSLGREFRGQDKSDYGYTF.